This passage covers 5 T cell receptor beta chains from one sample sequenced in a study of identical twins (dated by TCRdb to about 2016). The library was produced with 5' RACE. Sequenced using an Illumina HiSeq 2000. Through fastp at Q25 and MiXCR, TCRdb rebuilt clones from the public reads, retaining in-frame beta chains. Here each entry gathers all rows of one CDR3 protein and keeps the most common genes and DNA. The sample records 1.5 million to 2 million distinct CDR3 sequences, around 33% of which are singletons. The biggest ten clones account for less than 0.35% of the sample. The material sequenced was cord blood. The source of these receptors is a newborn girl in good health.

The table lists this clonotype with a few counts. The V gene is TRBV4-2, the J gene TRBJ2-7, with 10 bases matching TRBD2. J lost 2 bases, V lost 1 base, and 5 bases had no gene match. Looked up from germline, CDR1 is LGHNA and CDR2 is YNFKEQ. The CDR3 totals 16 residues. The CDR3: CASSQAGLAEPYEQYF. DNA of the CDR3: TGTGCCAGCAGCCAAGCCGGACTAGCGGAGCCCTACGAGCAGTACTTC.

This clonotype came up once. The CDR3 DNA reads as TGCAGTGCTAGAGATACGGACAGGGGCTCCTATAATTCACCCCTCCACTTT. Residues: CSARDTDRGSYNSPLHF. The V gene is TRBV20-1, the J gene TRBJ1-6; 9 bases fit TRBD1. This CDR3 region has 17 residues. Germline V CDR1 and CDR2: DFQATT, SNEGSKA (reference sequence). Losses at the gene ends were 0 bases for V and 0 bases for J; bases not matched to a gene: 3.

At least ten counts were recorded for this clonotype. This CDR3 reads CSARDAIEQFF. The DNA of the CDR3 is TGCAGTGCTAGAGATGCGATTGAGCAGTTCTTC. This chain uses TRBV20-1 with TRBJ2-1, with D uncertain. The CDR3 extends over 11 amino acids. The germline V gene has CDR1 DFQATT and CDR2 SNEGSKA (reference sequence). Trimming cost V 0 bases and J 9 bases, with 6 bases left between them.

In this sample, this clonotype turned up a few times. V usage is TRBV20-1 and J usage is TRBJ2-7, with a weak D call TRBD1 (6 bases). The CDR3 spans 12 residues. The germline V gene encodes CDR1 DFQATT and CDR2 SNEGSKA (reference sequence). Trimming took off 3 bases at V and 4 bases at J, with 10 bases between the two ends. The CDR3 bases are TGCAGTGCTAGGAGGGGACAATACGAGCAGTACTTC. Protein product: CSARRGQYEQYF.

There are a few counts of this clonotype. The gene calls are TRBV5-1 and TRBJ1-1; 7 positions match TRBD1. V lost 0 bases, J lost 4 bases, and 6 bases stayed unmatched. Germline values: CDR1 SGHRS, CDR2 YFSETQ. There are 15 residues in the CDR3. Here the CDR3 DNA reads TGCGCCAGCAGCTTGGTGGTACAGGGGACCACTGAAGCTTTCTTT. It yields the protein CASSLVVQGTTEAFF. The variable domain in full, with the rest retrieved from reference TRBV5-1 and TRBJ1-1, is KAGVTQTPRYLIKTRGQQVTLSCSPISGHRSVSWYQQTPGQGLQFLFEYFSETQRNKGNFPGRFSGRQFSNSRSEMNVSTLELGDSALYLCASSLVVQGTTEAFFGQGTRLTVV.